This T cell receptor (beta chain) was captured in a study of beta chain features in type 1 diabetes. Study-level information: Cell yields, age and gender were similar between patients and healthy donors. Overall study findings and caveats: Individuals with type 1 diabetes displayed fewer insertions and more deletions at VDJ junctions. Naive, central memory and Treg TCRB repertoires seemed to resemble each other more closely in patients than they did in healthy donors.

A word on this clone: The antigen is unknown.

Expressed TCRB transcripts got sequenced, as all isolated RNA was reverse transcribed. The repertoire was sequenced with immunoSEQ multiplex PCR; TCRdb's copy has only in-frame clones and lacks some. This sample has over 700,000 clones, with 15% to 20% found just once. The germline V gene has CDR1 SNHLY and CDR2 FYNNEI. The CDR3 has 19 residues. The V end was cut by 4 bases, the J end by 0 bases, with 19 bases between. The chain has TRBV2 and TRBJ2-6; D may be TRBD2 (6 bases). The clonotype was recovered from a woman aged 18-29 years in good health. The sequenced sample consisted of naive CD4+ T cells from blood. The CDR3, as DNA: TGTGCCAGCAGTGTGAGGTTGGAGGGAGGCTTCTCTGGGGCCAACGTCCTGACTTTC. It is translated as CASSVRLEGGFSGANVLTF.